A selection of T cell receptor beta chains follows, all from one sample in a study of blood T cell repertoires in COVID-19. Clones were read by immunoSEQ multiplex PCR, and TCRdb kept only the in-frame ones, dropping some. The data show tens of thousands of clones, with about four fifths seen just once and roughly 19% held by the top ten. Input material: peripheral blood. These receptors were taken from a human donor in a cohort sampled during active COVID-19. CDR3s include the opening cysteine and the closing phenylalanine or tryptophan. Each record gives: D gene, clone size, V gene, J gene, CDR3 DNA, CDR3 protein. The D gene is left open where the match is weak. Expanded clones are given a class, and other clones once, few, many or no size at all.

d_gene: -
abundance: -
v_gene: TRBV7-9
j_gene: TRBJ2-3
CDR3nt: TGTGCCAGCAGCTTAGCTGGTCAACTCACAGATACGCAGTATTTT
CDR3aa: CASSLAGQLTDTQYF

d_gene: TRBD2
abundance: -
v_gene: TRBV5-1
j_gene: TRBJ2-7
CDR3nt: TGCGCCAGCAGCCCGGGGACTAGCGGTTACGAGCAGTACTTC
CDR3aa: CASSPGTSGYEQYF

d_gene: -
abundance: once
v_gene: TRBV5-6
j_gene: TRBJ1-2
CDR3nt: TGTGCCAGCAGCTTCGGAGGGGCGGGGGGCTACACCTTC
CDR3aa: CASSFGGAGGYTF

d_gene: TRBD1
abundance: -
v_gene: TRBV3-1/TRBV3-2
j_gene: TRBJ2-7
CDR3nt: TGTGCCAGCAGCCAAGGTTTCTTCGGGACAGCTAAGGGCTACGAGCAGTACTTC
CDR3aa: CASSQGFFGTAKGYEQYF

d_gene: -
abundance: once
v_gene: TRBV3-1/TRBV3-2
j_gene: TRBJ2-7
CDR3nt: TGTGCCAGCAGCCAAGCGGGGGACAGTAGAAACTACGAGCAGTACTTC
CDR3aa: CASSQAGDSRNYEQYF

d_gene: TRBD2
abundance: -
v_gene: TRBV20-1
j_gene: TRBJ2-7
CDR3nt: TGCAGTGCTAGTGGTGCGGGAGGCTACGAGCAGTACTTC
CDR3aa: CSASGAGGYEQYF

d_gene: -
abundance: -
v_gene: TRBV2
j_gene: TRBJ1-5
CDR3nt: TGTGCCAGCAGCCGGGATCGGCAGGGCAATCAGCCCCAGCATTTT
CDR3aa: CASSRDRQGNQPQHF

d_gene: TRBD1
abundance: -
v_gene: TRBV5-1
j_gene: TRBJ2-7
CDR3nt: TGCGCCAGCAGCTCAAAGACAGGGTGGTCCTACGAGCAGTACTTC
CDR3aa: CASSSKTGWSYEQYF

d_gene: TRBD1
abundance: -
v_gene: TRBV19
j_gene: TRBJ2-7
CDR3nt: TGTGCCAGTAGTATCAGCCGGGACAGGGTCTACGAGCAGTACTTC
CDR3aa: CASSISRDRVYEQYF

d_gene: -
abundance: -
v_gene: TRBV19
j_gene: TRBJ1-5
CDR3nt: TGTGCCAGTAGTATATCCGGCAGCGTTAGAAATCAGCCCCAGCATTTT
CDR3aa: CASSISGSVRNQPQHF

d_gene: TRBD2
abundance: -
v_gene: TRBV7-9
j_gene: TRBJ2-3
CDR3nt: TGTGCCAGCAGCTTATGGCTAGCGGGAAGAGATACGCAGTATTTT
CDR3aa: CASSLWLAGRDTQYF

d_gene: -
abundance: -
v_gene: TRBV30
j_gene: TRBJ2-3
CDR3nt: TGTGCCTGGAGTTATATATCGGATACGCAGTATTTT
CDR3aa: CAWSYISDTQYF

d_gene: TRBD2
abundance: once
v_gene: TRBV5-5
j_gene: TRBJ2-7
CDR3nt: TGTGCCAGCAGCCCAGCTAGCGGGACTGGCGAGCAGTACTTC
CDR3aa: CASSPASGTGEQYF

d_gene: TRBD2
abundance: -
v_gene: TRBV7-2
j_gene: TRBJ2-3
CDR3nt: TGTGCCAGCAGCTTACAGGGTACTAGCGGGAGAGATACGCAGTATTTT
CDR3aa: CASSLQGTSGRDTQYF

d_gene: TRBD1
abundance: -
v_gene: TRBV3-1/TRBV3-2
j_gene: TRBJ2-7
CDR3nt: TGTGCCAGCAGTCAGACAGGGGGCTACGAGCAGTACTTC
CDR3aa: CASSQTGGYEQYF

d_gene: -
abundance: -
v_gene: TRBV7-9
j_gene: TRBJ2-7
CDR3nt: TGTGCCAGCAGCCCGAGCTACGAGCAGTACTTC
CDR3aa: CASSPSYEQYF

d_gene: -
abundance: -
v_gene: TRBV12-3/TRBV12-4
j_gene: TRBJ1-2
CDR3nt: TGTGCCAGCAGTTTTTCGGCTAACTATGGCTACACCTTC
CDR3aa: CASSFSANYGYTF

d_gene: TRBD2
abundance: -
v_gene: TRBV28
j_gene: TRBJ2-1
CDR3nt: TGTGCCAGCAGTTGGTTAGCGGGAGGGGACAATGAGCAGTTCTTC
CDR3aa: CASSWLAGGDNEQFF

d_gene: -
abundance: -
v_gene: TRBV6-5
j_gene: TRBJ1-4
CDR3nt: TGTGCCAGCAGTTTGACAGGCTCGGATGAAAAACTGTTTTTT
CDR3aa: CASSLTGSDEKLFF

d_gene: TRBD2
abundance: -
v_gene: TRBV6-5
j_gene: TRBJ2-2
CDR3nt: TGTGCCAGTCTAGCGGGAGGATACACCGGGGAGCTGTTTTTT
CDR3aa: CASLAGGYTGELFF

d_gene: -
abundance: -
v_gene: TRBV29-1
j_gene: TRBJ1-3
CDR3nt: TGCAGCGTTGGCACGGGGGGAAACACCATATATTTT
CDR3aa: CSVGTGGNTIYF

d_gene: TRBD1
abundance: -
v_gene: TRBV6-6
j_gene: TRBJ1-1
CDR3nt: TGTGCCATCAGGCGAATCCGGACAGGGGTCGACACTGAAGCTTTCTTT
CDR3aa: CAIRRIRTGVDTEAFF

d_gene: TRBD1
abundance: -
v_gene: TRBV5-1
j_gene: TRBJ1-6
CDR3nt: TGCGCCAGCACCCGGGACAGCAGTTCACCCCTCCACTTT
CDR3aa: CASTRDSSSPLHF

d_gene: -
abundance: few
v_gene: TRBV11-3
j_gene: TRBJ2-4
CDR3nt: TGTGCCAGCAGCTTCAGACTAGTCCGTAACATTCAGTACTTC
CDR3aa: CASSFRLVRNIQYF

d_gene: -
abundance: once
v_gene: TRBV5-1
j_gene: TRBJ2-6
CDR3nt: TGCGCCAGCAGTCTTGGGGCCAACGTCCTGACTTTC
CDR3aa: CASSLGANVLTF

d_gene: TRBD1
abundance: -
v_gene: TRBV19
j_gene: TRBJ2-3
CDR3nt: TGTGCCAGTAGTATGCGGGACAGGGGATACACAGATACGCAGTATTTT
CDR3aa: CASSMRDRGYTDTQYF

d_gene: -
abundance: -
v_gene: TRBV12-3/TRBV12-4
j_gene: TRBJ2-7
CDR3nt: TGTGCCAGCAGCTTTTTCGGAGACGAGCAGTACTTC
CDR3aa: CASSFFGDEQYF

d_gene: -
abundance: -
v_gene: TRBV29-1
j_gene: TRBJ2-2
CDR3nt: TGCAGCGCAACCCTGGCAGGGCGCAACACCGGGGAGCTGTTTTTT
CDR3aa: CSATLAGRNTGELFF

d_gene: TRBD1
abundance: -
v_gene: TRBV18
j_gene: TRBJ1-1
CDR3nt: TGTGCCAGCTCACCGTACAGGGGATGGGCTGAAGCTTTCTTT
CDR3aa: CASSPYRGWAEAFF

d_gene: TRBD1
abundance: once
v_gene: TRBV5-1
j_gene: TRBJ2-7
CDR3nt: TGCGCCAGCGGCCCGGGACAGAGCCTCCGGGAGCAGTACTTC
CDR3aa: CASGPGQSLREQYF

d_gene: TRBD1
abundance: -
v_gene: TRBV5-5
j_gene: TRBJ1-4
CDR3nt: TGTGCCAGCAGCTCCGGGACAGTGGGGGAAAAACTGTTTTTT
CDR3aa: CASSSGTVGEKLFF

d_gene: -
abundance: -
v_gene: TRBV20-1
j_gene: TRBJ1-4
CDR3nt: TGCAGTGCTAGTGATAATAATGAAAAACTGTTTTTT
CDR3aa: CSASDNNEKLFF

d_gene: TRBD1
abundance: once
v_gene: TRBV5-5
j_gene: TRBJ2-3
CDR3nt: TGTGCCAGCAGCTTGACAGGGGGCAGAACAGATACGCAGTATTTT
CDR3aa: CASSLTGGRTDTQYF

d_gene: -
abundance: -
v_gene: TRBV30
j_gene: TRBJ1-2
CDR3nt: TGTGCCTGGAGTGTGACACCCCCCTATGGCTACACCTTC
CDR3aa: CAWSVTPPYGYTF

d_gene: -
abundance: -
v_gene: TRBV27
j_gene: TRBJ1-4
CDR3nt: TGTGCCAGCAGTGGGCCCGGGGGAGAGAAACTGTTTTTT
CDR3aa: CASSGPGGEKLFF

d_gene: TRBD1
abundance: -
v_gene: TRBV27
j_gene: TRBJ1-5
CDR3nt: TGTGCCAGTTCACCCGGGACAGGGGGGAATCAGCCCCAGCATTTT
CDR3aa: CASSPGTGGNQPQHF

d_gene: -
abundance: once
v_gene: TRBV7-8
j_gene: TRBJ1-1
CDR3nt: TGTGCCAGCAGCTTAGTGAGCGGTAGAATGAACACTGAAGCTTTCTTT
CDR3aa: CASSLVSGRMNTEAFF

d_gene: TRBD1
abundance: few
v_gene: TRBV9
j_gene: TRBJ1-2
CDR3nt: TGTGCCAGCAGCGCGGGACAGGCCCTCGATGGCTACACCTTC
CDR3aa: CASSAGQALDGYTF

d_gene: -
abundance: once
v_gene: TRBV12-3/TRBV12-4
j_gene: TRBJ2-7
CDR3nt: TGTGCCCCCCGGAAGGGAGGGGGGTACGAGCAGTACTTC
CDR3aa: CAPRKGGGYEQYF

d_gene: TRBD1
abundance: -
v_gene: TRBV10-3
j_gene: TRBJ2-6
CDR3nt: TGTGCCATCACCCGGGACAGTTGGGCCAACGTCCTGACTTTC
CDR3aa: CAITRDSWANVLTF

d_gene: TRBD1
abundance: -
v_gene: TRBV5-4
j_gene: TRBJ2-7
CDR3nt: TGTGCCAGCACCCGAGGCGGACAGGGTGTCTACGAGCAGTACTTC
CDR3aa: CASTRGGQGVYEQYF

d_gene: TRBD2
abundance: -
v_gene: TRBV7-9
j_gene: TRBJ2-1
CDR3nt: TGTGCCAGCAGCTTAGGGGGGAGGGCCAGGAATGAGCAGTTCTTC
CDR3aa: CASSLGGRARNEQFF

d_gene: -
abundance: -
v_gene: TRBV5-4
j_gene: TRBJ2-7
CDR3nt: TGTGCCAGCGGGGAAAGGGGACTCTACGAGCAGTACTTC
CDR3aa: CASGERGLYEQYF

d_gene: -
abundance: -
v_gene: TRBV2
j_gene: TRBJ1-1
CDR3nt: TGTGCCAGCAGAGATCGTAGAAGGAGTATGAACACTGAAGCTTTCTTT
CDR3aa: CASRDRRRSMNTEAFF

d_gene: -
abundance: -
v_gene: TRBV6-5
j_gene: TRBJ2-7
CDR3nt: TGTGCCAGCAGTTACTCCTGGGAGACCTACGAGCAGTACTTC
CDR3aa: CASSYSWETYEQYF

d_gene: -
abundance: -
v_gene: TRBV2
j_gene: TRBJ1-5
CDR3nt: TGTGCCAGCAGTGCGGCAGGGTACCAGCCCCAGCATTTT
CDR3aa: CASSAAGYQPQHF

d_gene: -
abundance: -
v_gene: TRBV7-9
j_gene: TRBJ1-1
CDR3nt: TGTGCCAGCAGCTTAGTGGGGCACCAGAACACTGAAGCTTTCTTT
CDR3aa: CASSLVGHQNTEAFF

d_gene: TRBD2
abundance: -
v_gene: TRBV27
j_gene: TRBJ2-2
CDR3nt: TGTGCCAGCAGTCCTGGACTAGCGGGAGACACCGGGGAGCTGTTTTTT
CDR3aa: CASSPGLAGDTGELFF

d_gene: -
abundance: once
v_gene: TRBV6-5
j_gene: TRBJ2-7
CDR3nt: TGTGCCAGCAGCGCTAGATCTCCCTACGAGCAGTACTTC
CDR3aa: CASSARSPYEQYF

d_gene: TRBD1
abundance: -
v_gene: TRBV27
j_gene: TRBJ2-7
CDR3nt: TGTGCCAGCAGCGTCGACAGGGCTTACGAGCAGTACTTC
CDR3aa: CASSVDRAYEQYF

d_gene: TRBD1
abundance: -
v_gene: TRBV6-5
j_gene: TRBJ1-2
CDR3nt: TGTGCCAGCAGGTACCAGACAGGGCATCATGGCTACACCTTC
CDR3aa: CASRYQTGHHGYTF

d_gene: TRBD2
abundance: -
v_gene: TRBV5-4
j_gene: TRBJ2-7
CDR3nt: TGTGCCAGCAGCCTAGACGGGGGGATCTACGAGCAGTACTTC
CDR3aa: CASSLDGGIYEQYF

d_gene: TRBD2
abundance: -
v_gene: TRBV5-1
j_gene: TRBJ2-5
CDR3nt: TGCGCCAGCAGCTCCTCCGGACTAGCGGGAGGACGAGGGGAGACCCAGTACTTC
CDR3aa: CASSSSGLAGGRGETQYF

d_gene: TRBD1
abundance: -
v_gene: TRBV29-1
j_gene: TRBJ2-6
CDR3nt: TGCAGCGCTGTACAGGGGACTGGGGCCAACGTCCTGACTTTC
CDR3aa: CSAVQGTGANVLTF

d_gene: TRBD2
abundance: -
v_gene: TRBV3-1/TRBV3-2
j_gene: TRBJ2-1
CDR3nt: TGTGCCAGCAGCCGGAAAGGGCTAGCGGCCAATGAGCAGTTCTTC
CDR3aa: CASSRKGLAANEQFF

d_gene: TRBD2
abundance: -
v_gene: TRBV7-2
j_gene: TRBJ2-3
CDR3nt: TGTGCCAGCAGCAGGCGGGGACTAGCGGCCCTCGGGGATACGCAGTATTTT
CDR3aa: CASSRRGLAALGDTQYF

d_gene: TRBD2
abundance: -
v_gene: TRBV9
j_gene: TRBJ2-1
CDR3nt: TGTGCCAGCACCCGCGGGACTAGCGGGAGGTCATCCTACAATGAGCAGTTCTTC
CDR3aa: CASTRGTSGRSSYNEQFF

d_gene: TRBD2
abundance: -
v_gene: TRBV27
j_gene: TRBJ2-5
CDR3nt: TGTGCCAGCAATAGCGGGCGGATCGGATACTTC
CDR3aa: CASNSGRIGYF

d_gene: -
abundance: -
v_gene: TRBV7-9
j_gene: TRBJ2-7
CDR3nt: TGTGCCAGCAGCTTCCCGGGAGCGTACGAGCAGTACTTC
CDR3aa: CASSFPGAYEQYF